This T cell receptor (beta chain) was identified during a study of chemoradiotherapy in HPV16-positive cancers. Turning to the study itself: Functional T-cell assays on two HPV16-positive patients' cells defined candidate HPV-specific clones and common TCR motifs. Study results and limitations: During treatment, candidate HPV-specific clones and E7-related motifs expanded in tumor.

V was clipped by 3 bases and J by 7 bases, with 7 bases between them. The germline V gene encodes CDR1 SGHTA and CDR2 FQGNSA. CDR3 length: 13 amino acids. Concerning this clone: The antigen remains unidentified.

TCRdb's table, derived via immunoSEQ multiplex PCR, lists solely in-frame clones and lacks some. The table has 30,000 to 35,000 clones, around 89% seen once. This clonotype was sampled from a human donor with HPV-associated anogenital cancer. This sequence joins TRBV7-2 and TRBJ1-6, with D unresolved. The sequences come from blood, collected from a patient who underwent chemoradiotherapy. The CDR3: CASSLKGNSPLHF. Written as DNA, the CDR3 is TGTGCCAGCAGCTTGAAGGGAAATTCACCCCTCCACTTT.